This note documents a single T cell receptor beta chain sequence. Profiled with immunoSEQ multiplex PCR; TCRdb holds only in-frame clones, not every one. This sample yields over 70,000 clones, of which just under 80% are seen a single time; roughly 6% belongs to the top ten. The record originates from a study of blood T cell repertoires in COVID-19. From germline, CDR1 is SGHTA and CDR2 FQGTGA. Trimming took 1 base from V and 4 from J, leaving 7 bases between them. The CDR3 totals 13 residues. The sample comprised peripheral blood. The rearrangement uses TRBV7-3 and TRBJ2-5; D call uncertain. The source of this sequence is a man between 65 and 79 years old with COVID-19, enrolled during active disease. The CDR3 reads CASSLIPGETQYF. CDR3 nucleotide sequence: TGTGCCAGCAGCTTAATTCCGGGAGAGACCCAGTACTTC.